Included here is one T cell receptor beta chain sequence, with context. Its antigen is as yet unknown. Each cell subset's genomic DNA was divided evenly among several immunoSEQ plates. For sorted subsets, about 190 ng DNA per replicate equaled approximately 32,000 T cell genomes. Profiled with immunoSEQ multiplex PCR; TCRdb holds only in-frame clones, not every one. The sample has 1,400,000 or so clones; 97% to 99% are singletons. Trimming shortened V by 3 bases and J by 1 base, and 13 bases separated the two germline ends. The CDR3 runs to 15 residues. Germline CDR1 reads SGHTA; CDR2 reads FQGNSA. The sample originates from a study of shared clonotypes between healthy human individuals. Study at large: Used for every donor were three CD4 naive, three CD4 memory, two CD8 naive and one CD8 memory plate.

General study points: Approximately 4.5% was the fraction of naive CD4 clonotypes found shared across a handful of donors.

This TCR came from a man between 25 and 39 years old in good health. The sequencing input was naive CD4+ T cells sorted from blood. Specified subset: CD45RA+ positively selected. The chain is built from TRBV7-2 and TRBJ2-7; tentative D call: TRBD2 (6 bases). The DNA of the CDR3 is TGTGCCAGCAGCTTTAGCGGAGTAAGATCCTACGAGCAGTACTTC. This sequence encodes CASSFSGVRSYEQYF.